The 25 T cell receptor beta chains listed next were all sequenced from one sample in a study of T cells after somatic rescue of genetic block. Sequenced by immunoSEQ multiplex PCR; TCRdb stores in-frame clones only, minus some. The top ten hold 1.4% of the sample, which has 110,000 or so clones, about 93% seen once. Input material: peripheral blood mononuclear cells (PBMCs). Every receptor here comes from a woman younger than 35.

The chain employs TRBV19 and TRBJ1-2; D is unclear. CDR1 and CDR2 from the germline V gene are LNHDA and SQIVND (reference sequence). The CDR3 covers 17 residues. V gave up 0 bases and J gave up 7 bases, with 21 bases separating them. CDR3 residues: CASSIDLRPRTEGGYTF. The DNA for the CDR3 is TGTGCCAGTAGTATAGATCTCCGGCCCCGCACAGAAGGTGGCTACACCTTC.

CDR3 nucleotide sequence: TGTGCCAGCAGACAGAGACAGCCAGCAACTAATGAAAAACTGTTTTTT. It yields the protein CASRQRQPATNEKLFF. The chain couples TRBV28 to TRBJ1-4, with D maybe TRBD1 (5 bases). This CDR3 is built from 16 residues. V lost 6 bases and J 0 bases, leaving 14 bases between the germline ends. Germline V gene data show CDR1 as MDHEN and CDR2 as SYDVKM.

J is TRBJ1-6 and V is TRBV28; 8 bases match TRBD1. Germline values: CDR1 MDHEN, CDR2 SYDVKM. The V segment lost 4 bases and the J segment 0 bases; nucleotides outside the gene matches: 5. CDR3 length: 17 residues. In DNA, the CDR3 is TGTGCCAGCAGTTGGGACAGGCCTAGCTCCTATAATTCACCCCTCCACTTT. Amino acids: CASSWDRPSSYNSPLHF.

The V call is TRBV5-6, the J call TRBJ2-7; the match to TRBD1 covers 9 bases. Trimming took 2 bases from V and 9 from J; bases not matched to a gene: 6. CDR3 size: 13 residues. CDR1 and CDR2 from the germline V gene are SGHDT and YYEEEE. CDR3 sequence reads: CASSFQTGGGQYF. The CDR3 DNA reads TGTGCCAGCAGCTTTCAAACAGGGGGCGGGCAGTACTTC.

V and J are TRBV5-1 and TRBJ1-6, with 9 bases lining up with TRBD1. The CDR3 consists of 18 residues. The V segment lost 0 bases and the J segment 9 bases; nucleotides outside the gene matches: 13. Germline V gene sequence: CDR1 SGHRS, CDR2 YFSETQ. This CDR3 reads CASSLVPLADRGRSPLHF. The CDR3 region has the DNA TGCGCCAGCAGCTTGGTGCCCCTTGCGGACAGGGGTCGTTCACCCCTCCACTTT. Combining the CDR3 with reference TRBV5-1 and TRBJ1-6 gives the whole variable domain KAGVTQTPRYLIKTRGQQVTLSCSPISGHRSVSWYQQTPGQGLQFLFEYFSETQRNKGNFPGRFSGRQFSNSRSEMNVSTLELGDSALYLCASSLVPLADRGRSPLHFGNGTRLTVT.

The chain uses TRBV9 and TRBJ2-3, with 8 positions matching TRBD2. The CDR3 is made up of 15 amino acids. Germline V gene sequence: CDR1 SGDLS, CDR2 YYNGEE. The ends lost 3 bases at V and 1 base at J; junction bases unmatched: 4. The CDR3 coding sequence is TGTGCCAGCAGCGAGGAAGCGGGGGGCACAGATACGCAGTATTTT. This encodes CASSEEAGGTDTQYF.

This clone has a single count. The chain carries TRBV10-3 and TRBJ1-1; no reliable D call. V shed 2 bases and J shed 0 bases, with 7 bases lying between them. Germline V gives CDR1 ENHRY, CDR2 SYGVKD. The CDR3 length is 14 residues. CDR3 sequence reads: CAISELSLNTEAFF. The CDR3 DNA reads TGTGCCATCAGTGAGCTGTCCTTGAACACTGAAGCTTTCTTT.

The CDR3 spells CASSQDRDRLYGYTF. The CDR3 DNA is TGCGCCAGCAGCCAAGACCGGGACAGACTCTATGGCTACACCTTC. This chain joins TRBV4-3 and TRBJ1-2; TRBD1 aligns across 7 bases. J was trimmed by 4 bases and V by 0 bases; bases with no gene match: 5. This CDR3 contains 15 residues. CDR1 is LGHNA, CDR2 YSLEER, per germline.

The CDR3 coding sequence is TGCAGCGTTGGGAATCTAGTATCGTACGAGCAGTACTTC. It is translated as CSVGNLVSYEQYF. The V call is TRBV29-1, the J call TRBJ2-7; no firm D call. The V and J ends lost 4 bases and 4 bases respectively, with 14 bases between them. The CDR3 spans 13 residues. Germline V gives CDR1 SQVTM, CDR2 ANQGSEA.

This clone was picked up a small number of times. The chain recombines TRBV7-9 with TRBJ1-3; no reliable D call. V gave up 2 bases and J gave up 6 bases, with 8 bases separating them. Germline V gene data show CDR1 as SEHNR and CDR2 as FQNEAQ (reference sequence). CDR3 length: 13 amino acids. CDR3 nucleotides: TGTGCCAGCAGCTTAAGAGTCCAAAACACCATATATTTT. Protein product: CASSLRVQNTIYF. The variable domain in full, completed from reference TRBV7-9 and TRBJ1-3, reads DTGVSQNPRHKITKRGQNVTFRCDPISEHNRLYWYRQTLGQGPEFLTYFQNEAQLEKSRLLSDRFSAERPKGSFSTLEIQRTEQGDSAMYLCASSLRVQNTIYFGEGSWLTVV.

This sequence joins TRBV10-3 and TRBJ2-3, with a weak D call TRBD2 (6 bases). The CDR3 consists of 13 residues. The germline V and J ends were trimmed by 8 bases and 11 bases, with 20 bases remaining between them. Germline V gene lookup returns CDR1 ENHRY and CDR2 SYGVKD. DNA for the CDR3: TGTGCCATCGAGCGGGCCCTCGAGGGGATGCAGTATTTT. This translates into CAIERALEGMQYF.

The V and J genes are TRBV2 and TRBJ2-2; D gene ambiguous. The CDR3 is 13 residues long. Trimming took off 1 base at V and 4 bases at J, with 4 bases between the two ends. From germline, CDR1 is SNHLY and CDR2 FYNNEI. The CDR3 loop is CASSEGITGELFF. In DNA form, the CDR3 reads TGTGCCAGCAGTGAAGGAATCACCGGGGAGCTGTTTTTT.

The V gene is TRBV9, the J gene TRBJ1-3, with D uncertain. The CDR3 spans 22 residues. Germline V lookup: CDR1 SGDLS, CDR2 YYNGEE. Trimming removed 0 bases from V and 0 bases from J, with 28 bases in between. Here the CDR3 DNA reads TGTGCCAGCAGCGTAGGAGACCCCTCTGCCTTGGGTAGCTCGAGCTCTGGAAACACCATATATTTT. Translated: CASSVGDPSALGSSSSGNTIYF.

The chain is built from TRBV5-6 and TRBJ1-2; 10 nucleotides agree with TRBD1. Germline CDR1 and CDR2: SGHDT and YYEEEE. J was trimmed by 3 bases and V by 3 bases; bases with no gene match: 5. The CDR3 has 15 amino acids. The DNA of the CDR3 is TGTGCCAGCAGCTCGGGGACAGGGGCTTACTATGGCTACACCTTC. Protein sequence: CASSSGTGAYYGYTF.

This chain connects TRBV6-6 to TRBJ2-7, with 9 bases that match TRBD1. The CDR3 extends over 14 amino acids. V lost 4 bases, J lost 6 bases, and 7 bases stayed unmatched. Germline CDR1 MNHNY, CDR2 SVGAGI (reference sequence). CDR3 sequence (DNA): TGTGCCAGCAGTTCCCAGCACAGGGGGCTCGAGCAGTACTTC. The encoded protein is CASSSQHRGLEQYF.

The J gene is TRBJ2-3, the V gene TRBV6-4; perhaps TRBD2 as D (5 bases). From germline, CDR1 is MRHNA and CDR2 SNTAGT. V dropped 2 bases and J dropped 2 bases, with 14 bases sitting between them. This CDR3 has 16 residues. The chain's CDR3 is CASSDGLEPYTDTQYF. In DNA form, the CDR3 reads TGTGCCAGCAGTGACGGACTGGAACCCTACACAGATACGCAGTATTTT.

This clone was counted only a few times. The chain has TRBV4-3 and TRBJ1-5, with no clear D. Trimming removed 1 base at V and 9 bases at J, with 10 bases between. Germline lookup yields CDR1 LGHNA and CDR2 YSLEER. The CDR3 has 13 residues. The CDR3, as DNA: TGCGCCAGCAGCCAAGGTTCTGAGGGGCCCCAGCATTTT. Amino acids: CASSQGSEGPQHF.

Here the CDR3 DNA reads TGTGCCAGCAGCTTTACAGGGGGGAACACCGGGGAGCTGTTTTTT. It codes for CASSFTGGNTGELFF. The V and J genes are TRBV6-8 and TRBJ2-2, with TRBD1 matching over 8 bases. V gave up 6 bases and J gave up 1 base; unmatched junction bases: 4. Germline V gene lookup returns CDR1 MNHGY and CDR2 SAAAGT. The CDR3 has 15 amino acids.

For the CDR3, the DNA is TGTGCCAGCAGTGGGACAGGGTGGGATTCACCCCTCCACTTT. It is translated as CASSGTGWDSPLHF. This chain connects TRBV2 to TRBJ1-6; 8 nucleotides agree with TRBD1. After removal of 4 bases from V and 8 bases from J, the junction contained 4 bases not matched to a gene. CDR1 and CDR2 from the germline V gene are SNHLY and FYNNEI. The CDR3 runs to 14 residues.

CDR3 loop: CASRYSGTDTQYF. As DNA, the CDR3 is TGTGCCAGCAGGTACAGCGGCACAGATACGCAGTATTTT. This chain links TRBV2 with TRBJ2-3; no clear D. Germline V gene lookup returns CDR1 SNHLY and CDR2 FYNNEI. The CDR3 totals 13 residues. V was trimmed by 6 bases and J by 1 base, leaving 8 bases between them. The whole variable domain, filled in from reference TRBV2 and TRBJ2-3, reads EPEVTQTPSHQVTQMGQEVILRCVPISNHLYFYWYRQILGQKVEFLVSFYNNEISEKSEIFDDQFSVERPDGSNFTLKIRSTKLEDSAMYFCASRYSGTDTQYFGPGTRLTVL.

The chain recombines TRBV30 with TRBJ2-3; D remains unclear. CDR3 size: 13 residues. Germline assignment: CDR1 GTSNPN and CDR2 SVGIG (reference sequence). Trimming took off 4 bases at V and 0 bases at J, with 8 bases between the two ends. The DNA for the CDR3 is TGTGCCTGGACAAAACGCAGCACAGATACGCAGTATTTT. Its translation is CAWTKRSTDTQYF.

The chain combines TRBV7-9 with TRBJ1-6; D is ambiguous. The CDR3 runs 14 residues. V was cut by 1 base and J by 5 bases, with 6 bases left in between. Germline lookup yields CDR1 SEHNR and CDR2 FQNEAQ (reference sequence). The CDR3 DNA reads as TGTGCCAGCAGCTTAGGGCAAGATAATTCACCCCTCCACTTT. This gives the protein CASSLGQDNSPLHF.

This rearrangement joins TRBV11-3 to TRBJ2-5; 8 nucleotides line up with TRBD2. Germline V gene sequence: CDR1 SGHNT, CDR2 YENEEA. Trimming removed 8 bases from V and 1 base from J; junction bases left unmatched: 9. The CDR3 loop spans 15 amino acids. The CDR3 bases are TGTGCCAGCGGCAGCGGGGGCTCCGCCCAAGAGACCCAGTACTTC. Its protein product is CASGSGGSAQETQYF.

The chain is built from TRBV6-1 and TRBJ2-3, with 8 bases matching TRBD1. The CDR3 is 16 residues long. CDR1 is MNHNS and CDR2 is SASEGT in the germline V gene. Trimming at V came to 6 bases and at J to 0 bases, leaving 8 bases not matched to a gene. The CDR3 protein is CASSEIQGGSTDTQYF. The CDR3 coding sequence is TGTGCCAGCAGCGAAATACAGGGGGGAAGCACAGATACGCAGTATTTT.

The V call is TRBV5-4, the J call TRBJ2-7; D is perhaps TRBD1 or TRBD2 (5 bases each). The CDR3 spans 15 residues. Looked up from germline, CDR1 is SGHNT and CDR2 is YYREEE (reference sequence). V was clipped by 2 bases and J by 1 base, with 13 bases between them. The CDR3 here is CASSFRDANSYEQYF. The CDR3 DNA is TGTGCCAGCAGCTTCCGGGACGCGAATTCCTACGAGCAGTACTTC.